One sample yielded the 27 T cell receptor beta chains listed below, sequenced in a study of PD-1 blockade in classical Hodgkin lymphoma. Profiled with immunoSEQ multiplex PCR; TCRdb holds only in-frame clones, not every one. The profile shows about 24,000 clones, more than 75% of them singletons. Time point of the sample: cycle 4 day 1 (C4D1), after about 6 weeks of nivolumab. Every one of the patients relapsed after autologous stem cell transplantation (brentuximab vedotin exposure was variable). The source material was peripheral blood mononuclear cells (PBMCs), sampled before the fourth cycle of nivolumab. The receptors were sampled from a human donor with classical Hodgkin lymphoma.

The V and J genes are TRBV7-9 and TRBJ1-2; 8 nucleotides match TRBD1. CDR3 length: 15 residues. The germline gives CDR1 SEHNR, CDR2 FQNEAQ (reference sequence). Trimming took 5 bases from V and 4 from J; bases not matched to a gene: 9. In DNA, the CDR3 is TGTGCCAGCAGCCCTTTCGGACAGGGAAGCTATGGCTACACCTTC. Its protein is CASSPFGQGSYGYTF.

The rearrangement joins TRBV11-3 to TRBJ2-1; 11 bases are a match to TRBD2. The germline CDR1 and CDR2 sequences are SGHNT and YENEEA. This CDR3 comprises 15 residues. Germline trimming cut 5 bases from V and 6 bases from J; bases unmatched to any gene: 6. CDR3 in amino acids: CASSPGTSGTNEQFF. In DNA, the CDR3 is TGTGCCAGCAGCCCCGGGACTAGCGGAACCAATGAGCAGTTCTTC.

The chain recombines TRBV10-3 with TRBJ1-2; 10 positions agree with TRBD1. The CDR3 has 15 residues. CDR1 is ENHRY and CDR2 is SYGVKD in the germline V gene. The trim removed 4 bases at V and 6 bases at J, leaving 8 bases unmatched. This CDR3 is CAISVPGQGSDGYTF. DNA for the CDR3: TGTGCCATCAGTGTACCGGGACAGGGGAGTGATGGCTACACCTTC.

The rearrangement uses TRBV4-1 and TRBJ1-3; weak D call: TRBD1 (6 bases). Germline V gives CDR1 MGHRA, CDR2 YSYEKL. The CDR3 totals 16 residues. V was shortened by 1 base and J by 0 bases, with 10 bases between the two germline ends. This CDR3 reads CASSQGDTYSGNTIYF. The DNA of the CDR3 is TGCGCCAGCAGCCAAGGGGACACATACTCTGGAAACACCATATATTTT.

In this sample, this clone turned up a few times. The chain combines TRBV5-4 with TRBJ1-6; D ambiguous. The CDR3 sequence is 15 residues long. Germline CDR1 reads SGHNT; CDR2 reads YYREEE (reference sequence). Trimming cost V 2 bases and J 5 bases, with 11 bases left between them. Written as DNA, the CDR3 is TGTGCCAGCAGCTTTTTAGATAGTCATAATTCACCCCTCCACTTT. Its translation: CASSFLDSHNSPLHF.

V gene TRBV19 combines with J gene TRBJ1-5; 7 nucleotides match TRBD1. Germline V gene sequence: CDR1 LNHDA, CDR2 SQIVND (reference sequence). This CDR3 contains 14 residues. The V gene end was trimmed by 3 bases and the J gene end by 3 bases; junction bases not matched to a gene: 2. The DNA of the CDR3 is TGTGCCAGTAGTATTGGACAGGCCAATCAGCCCCAGCATTTT. Its protein product is CASSIGQANQPQHF. The complete variable domain, with remaining parts taken from reference TRBV19 and TRBJ1-5, reads DGGITQSPKYLFRKEGQNVTLSCEQNLNHDAMYWYRQDPGQGLRLIYYSQIVNDFQKGDIAEGYSVSREKKESFPLTVTSAQKNPTAFYLCASSIGQANQPQHFGDGTRLSIL.

V and J are TRBV5-1 and TRBJ2-1, with a tentative D call TRBD2 (5 bases). The CDR3 runs to 16 residues. Germline V gives CDR1 SGHRS, CDR2 YFSETQ. V lost 3 bases to trimming and J lost 0 bases, with 13 bases between them. CDR3 amino acids: CASSSSGGNSYNEQFF. The CDR3 DNA reads TGCGCCAGCAGCTCCAGCGGCGGCAACTCCTACAATGAGCAGTTCTTC.

The gene calls are TRBV30 and TRBJ1-5; the D is unclear. Looked up from germline, CDR1 is GTSNPN and CDR2 is SVGIG (reference sequence). The CDR3 has 13 residues. The V end was cut by 2 bases, the J end by 0 bases, with 5 bases between. DNA of the CDR3: TGTGCCTGGAGTCAATATAGCAATCAGCCCCAGCATTTT. Translation gives CAWSQYSNQPQHF.

The chain links TRBV19 to TRBJ1-2, with D perhaps TRBD1 (5 bases). Germline V lookup: CDR1 LNHDA, CDR2 SQIVND (reference sequence). The ends were cut back, 4 bases at V and 1 base at J, with 7 bases in the middle. CDR3 length: 13 residues. The CDR3, as DNA: TGTGCCAGTAGTAGGGACGGTAACTATGGCTACACCTTC. Translated: CASSRDGNYGYTF.

This CDR3 reads CASSSWTVGNSPLHF. In nucleotides, the CDR3 is TGTGCCAGCAGCTCATGGACGGTGGGAAATTCACCCCTCCACTTT. The chain links TRBV5-5 to TRBJ1-6; D is undetermined. The germline gives CDR1 SGHKS, CDR2 YYEKEE (reference sequence). CDR3 length: 15 residues. V lost 3 bases to trimming and J lost 7 bases, with 14 bases between them.

The chain joins TRBV27 to TRBJ1-2; D is uncertain. The CDR3 length is 15 residues. Germline V gene lookup returns CDR1 MNHEY and CDR2 SMNVEV (reference sequence). Trimming shortened V by 5 bases and J by 0 bases, and 13 bases separated the two germline ends. The CDR3 DNA sequence: TGTGCCAGCAGTCAAAGGGCCGTGTCTAACTATGGCTACACCTTC. Protein: CASSQRAVSNYGYTF.

The rearrangement uses TRBV7-3 and TRBJ2-1; TRBD2 is a possible D gene (6 bases). This CDR3 spans 17 amino acids. Germline CDR1 reads SGHTA; CDR2 reads FQGTGA. V gave up 2 bases and J gave up 0 bases, with 14 bases separating them. The CDR3 bases are TGTGCCAGCAGCTTATTTATAGCGGTAAGCTCCTACAATGAGCAGTTCTTC. Translated: CASSLFIAVSSYNEQFF.

The CDR3 loop reads CASSPLVSGDSPLHF. In DNA form, the CDR3 reads TGTGCCAGCAGCCCCCTAGTGAGCGGGGATTCACCCCTCCACTTT. The chain recombines TRBV14 with TRBJ1-6; D is unclear. In germline, CDR1 is SGHDN, CDR2 FVKESK. Trimming pared 4 bases from V and 8 bases from J, leaving 15 bases between. The CDR3 is made up of 15 amino acids.

V usage is TRBV2 and J usage is TRBJ2-5, with TRBD1 matching 9 bases. TRBJ2-7 matches the DNA end more closely, so the J call is doubtful. Germline CDR1 reads SNHLY; CDR2 reads FYNNEI. This CDR3 has 15 amino acids. In DNA, the CDR3 is TGTGCCAGCAGCCCCGCGGGGACAGGGCGCTACGAGCAGTACTTC. Its protein product is CASSPAGTGRYEQYF.

This rearrangement joins TRBV14 to TRBJ2-3; 8 bases align to TRBD2. This CDR3 comprises 19 residues. V lost 1 base to trimming and J lost 1 base; unmatched junction nucleotides: 13. Germline CDR1 is SGHDN and CDR2 is FVKESK. The CDR3 loop reads CASSQVLAGKPVGTDTQYF. CDR3 bases: TGTGCCAGCAGCCAAGTCCTAGCGGGCAAACCAGTAGGCACAGATACGCAGTATTTT.

The gene calls are TRBV6-5 and TRBJ1-1, with 10 bases identical to TRBD1. Germline assignment: CDR1 MNHEY and CDR2 SVGAGI. J gave up 3 bases and V 4 bases, and 5 bases lay outside the gene matches. The CDR3 runs 15 residues. The CDR3 nucleotides read TGTGCCAGCAGTTTAGGGGACAGGGGTGACACTGAAGCTTTCTTT. Translated, it gives CASSLGDRGDTEAFF.

The chain is built from TRBV25-1 and TRBJ1-1; D may be TRBD1 (5 bases). With 3 bases removed from V and 0 bases from J, the gap between germline ends came to 14 bases. Looked up from germline, CDR1 is MGHDK and CDR2 is SYGVNS. This CDR3 spans 16 amino acids. The CDR3 is CASSEAGVPLNTEAFF. As DNA, the CDR3 is TGTGCCAGCAGTGAGGCGGGGGTACCTTTGAACACTGAAGCTTTCTTT. The variable domain in full, with the rest retrieved from reference TRBV25-1 and TRBJ1-1, is EADIYQTPRYLVIGTGKKITLECSQTMGHDKMYWYQQDPGMELHLIHYSYGVNSTEKGDLSSESTVSRIRTEHFPLTLESARPSHTSQYLCASSEAGVPLNTEAFFGQGTRLTVV.

The V gene is TRBV2, the J gene TRBJ1-6; 7 positions match TRBD1. The CDR3 covers 13 residues. The V gene's germline CDR1 is SNHLY and CDR2 FYNNEI. V lost 6 bases and J lost 7; bases outside the gene matches: 3. In nucleotides, the CDR3 is TGTGCCAGCAGACAGGGGAACAATTCACCCCTCCACTTT. Translation: CASRQGNNSPLHF.

There are a few counts of this clone. The chain links TRBV11-2 to TRBJ2-1; 10 positions match TRBD2. CDR1 and CDR2 from the germline V gene are SGHAT and FQNNGV. The ends lost 4 bases at V and 9 bases at J; junction bases unmatched: 18. The CDR3 contains 18 residues. CDR3 nucleotide sequence: TGTGCCAGCAGCTCCCGTACCGGATTTCTAGCGGGGGCAGGTGAGCAGTTCTTC. It translates to CASSSRTGFLAGAGEQFF.

This chain links TRBV2 with TRBJ2-1; TRBD2 might be the D (5 bases). The germline V gene encodes CDR1 SNHLY and CDR2 FYNNEI. The CDR3 totals 17 residues. V was cut by 2 bases and J by 7 bases, with 21 bases left in between. This CDR3 is CASSEKVIRTGRNEQFF. Written as DNA, the CDR3 is TGTGCCAGCAGTGAAAAGGTAATCCGAACGGGAAGGAATGAGCAGTTCTTC.

V is TRBV9 and J is TRBJ2-7; possibly TRBD1 or TRBD2 for D (5 bases each). Germline V gene data show CDR1 as SGDLS and CDR2 as YYNGEE. Trimming removed 0 bases from V and 2 bases from J, with 9 bases in between. The CDR3 is 14 residues long. The CDR3 DNA reads as TGTGCCAGCAGCGTAGGGGACGGACCCTACGAGCAGTACTTC. This translates into CASSVGDGPYEQYF.

This chain links TRBV6-1 with TRBJ2-1; weak D call: TRBD2 (5 bases). V lost 4 bases and J lost 4, with 14 bases in between. This CDR3 comprises 15 residues. Germline CDR1 reads MNHNS; CDR2 reads SASEGT. The CDR3 loop is CASSGQSGPYNEQFF. CDR3 bases: TGTGCCAGCAGTGGGCAAAGCGGACCTTACAATGAGCAGTTCTTC.

CDR3 DNA sequence: TGCGCCAGCAGAGATCAGGGGGGGCCACTGTATTTT. This translates into CASRDQGGPLYF. This chain links TRBV5-1 with TRBJ2-3; D may match TRBD1 or TRBD2 (7 bases each). Trimming shortened V by 5 bases and J by 14 bases, and 18 bases separated the two germline ends. In germline, CDR1 is SGHRS, CDR2 YFSETQ. The CDR3 consists of 12 residues.

CDR3 DNA: TGTGCCAGCAGCGCGAATTACGAGCAGTACTTC. Amino acids: CASSANYEQYF. This chain joins TRBV11-2 and TRBJ2-7; D gene unclear. The CDR3 consists of 11 residues. The germline V gene has CDR1 SGHAT and CDR2 FQNNGV. The ends were cut back, 5 bases at V and 4 bases at J, with 6 bases in the middle.

The chain joins TRBV5-6 to TRBJ2-3; 9 bases fit TRBD1. The CDR3 is made up of 16 amino acids. Germline V gene lookup returns CDR1 SGHDT and CDR2 YYEEEE. V trimming: 3 bases; J trimming: 2 bases; junction bases outside the gene matches: 7. CDR3 loop: CASSSLGQGFTDTQYF. The CDR3 nucleotides read TGTGCCAGCAGCTCGCTGGGACAGGGTTTCACAGATACGCAGTATTTT.

This chain connects TRBV30 to TRBJ2-1; possibly TRBD1 for D (6 bases). Trimming removed 2 bases at V and 0 bases at J, with 17 bases between. The CDR3 contains 17 residues. Germline V gives CDR1 GTSNPN, CDR2 SVGIG (reference sequence). Here the CDR3 DNA reads TGTGCCTGGAGTCTACAGGGAGTGCGGAGCTCCTACAATGAGCAGTTCTTC. This gives the protein CAWSLQGVRSSYNEQFF.

This sequence joins TRBV6-6 and TRBJ2-7; perhaps TRBD2 as D (7 bases). The length of the CDR3 is 16 residues. V lost 5 bases and J lost 2, with 19 bases in between. Germline V gene lookup returns CDR1 MNHNY and CDR2 SVGAGI (reference sequence). The CDR3 region has the DNA TGTGCCAGCAGTAAGCCTCAGGGGAGGGTGGCCTACGAGCAGTACTTC. Amino acid sequence: CASSKPQGRVAYEQYF.